The sequence of this TCR beta chain was determined in a study of cytotoxic CD8 clonotypes in ibrutinib-treated CLL. The protocol was immunoSEQ multiplex PCR, while the TCRdb copy is restricted to in-frame clones and leaves out a portion. The top ten hold approximately 5.1% of the sample, which has over 250,000 clones, 76% seen once. Per germline, CDR1 MGHRA and CDR2 YSYEKL. The CDR3 length is 14 residues. Trimming removed 1 base at V and 5 bases at J, with 12 bases between. The receptor was isolated from a human donor with chronic lymphocytic leukemia. The chain uses TRBV4-1 and TRBJ2-7; D gene unclear. Sample: PBMCs, taken at disease progression, from a patient treated with ibrutinib. Here the CDR3 reads CASSQVAQSHEQYF. CDR3 coding DNA: TGCGCCAGCAGCCAAGTGGCACAGTCCCACGAGCAGTACTTC.